This TCR beta chain was sequenced during a study of cytomegalovirus exposure and HLA in healthy donors. The germline V gene encodes CDR1 SGHRS and CDR2 YFSETQ. CDR3 length: 16 amino acids. The primer mix had 60 Vbeta and 13 Jbeta primers. Clones were sequenced by immunoSEQ multiplex PCR, and TCRdb holds only the in-frame ones, with some missing. The sample contains 130,000 or so clones, roughly 74% of which appear only once. V usage is TRBV5-1 and J usage is TRBJ2-5; 7 bases are shared with TRBD1. Judging by the DNA end, TRBJ2-7 fits better; the J call may be wrong. The TCR comes from a man between 35 and 55 years old in good health and CMV-seronegative. The sequenced sample was PBMCs. CDR3 protein: CASSLSGTAQTYEQYF. Here the CDR3 DNA reads TGCGCCAGCAGCTTGTCCGGGACAGCCCAGACCTACGAGCAGTACTTC.